This T cell receptor (beta chain) was retrieved from a study of OX40 agonist ivuxolimab in advanced cancers. For the study in its entirety: Ivuxolimab was an agonistic, fully human IgG2 monoclonal antibody directed against OX40 (CD134), a costimulatory receptor. Intravenous ivuxolimab was administered to patients every 2 weeks at six dose levels: 0.01, 0.1, 0.3, 1.5, 3 and 10 mg/kg. Among the roughly 52 dose-escalation patients, about 19 had hepatocellular carcinoma, approximately 15 melanoma, 9 renal cell carcinoma and 9 head and neck cancer. In the dose-escalation cohort, around 80% of patients were male, and the mean age was approximately 60 years with a range of roughly 23 to 79. Patients were allowed to have had prior anti-PD-1, anti-PD-L1 or anti-CTLA-4 therapy, and 40% to 45% of the dose-escalation patients had previously received checkpoint inhibitors. Partial responses occurred in three dose-escalation patients: two with cutaneous melanoma and one with hepatocellular carcinoma. Peripheral TCRbeta sequencing aimed to test whether ivuxolimab altered TCR sequence diversity and caused clonal T-cell expansion. The paper covers the monotherapy dose-escalation part of the phase I ivuxolimab trial, which included N = 52 patients. The paper as a whole reports these results and caveats: After ivuxolimab, CD8+ T cells had more expanded clones than CD4+ T cells on average. Low levels of normalized T-cell clonal expansion were also seen in some patients who did not respond. In partial responders in the 0.1-3.0 mg/kg groups, normalized peripheral clonal expansion was found to be among the lowest, especially among CD8+ T cells. The antigen specificity of the peripheral T cells that underwent clonal expansion was not determined. At doses of 0.1 to 3.0 mg/kg, clonal expansion of both CD4+ and CD8+ T cells in blood was seen between baseline and week 6.

V ends up 5 bases short and J 3 bases short, with an unmatched junction base count of 14. Inclusive of the bounding cysteine and phenylalanine, the CDR3 is 17 residues long. Just CDR3 DNA is preserved here, 51 bases in frame from base 1. Per the germline V gene, SGHTA is the CDR1 and FQGNSA is the CDR2. Genomic DNA was extracted from sorted cells for sequencing of the TCRbeta CDR3 region. The immunoSEQ Assay was used for sequencing of TCRbeta CDR3 regions. TCRdb retrieved this table from immuneACCESS and kept in-frame rearrangements only. Not all clones are present; in checked studies, unresolved V genes account for under half, and no reason is known for the remainder. The sample data list tens of thousands of clones, and more than 70% of these were observed just once. About 4.6% of the sample comes from the top ten. Patients with autoimmune disease history or receiving systemic immunosuppression were excluded from the trial. Peripheral blood for TCR sequencing was collected from all dose cohorts at baseline, on cycle 4 day 1, and on cycle 7 day 1. The samples were drawn from a first-in-human, open-label, multicenter phase I dose-escalation trial of ivuxolimab. Adults with locally advanced or metastatic melanoma, renal cell, hepatocellular, or head and neck squamous cell carcinoma were enrolled in the trial. Before TCR sequencing, CD4+ and CD8+ T cells were separately sorted from peripheral blood.

On this clone: The antigen it binds to is not known. No qualities accompany the bases; no much larger clone lies one base away.

Sequenced material: CD4+ or CD8+ T cells sorted from blood, taken in a trial of the OX40 agonist ivuxolimab. The chain employs TRBV7-2 and TRBJ2-7, and 9 junctional nucleotides match TRBD1. The receptor was derived from an adult with an advanced solid tumor such as melanoma, head and neck, liver or kidney cancer. The bases are TGTGCCAGCAGCCCCCGGGACAGGGTGTTAGGCGGCTACGAGCAGTACTTC. Its product reads: CASSPRDRVLGGYEQYF. The variable domain in full, with residues beyond the CDR3 obtained from the reference TRBV7-2 and TRBJ2-7 genes, is GAGVSQSPSNKVTEKGKDVELRCDPISGHTALYWYRQSLGQGLEFLIYFQGNSAPDKSGLPSDRFSAERTGGSVSTLTIQRTQQEDSAVYLCASSPRDRVLGGYEQYFGPGTRLTVT.